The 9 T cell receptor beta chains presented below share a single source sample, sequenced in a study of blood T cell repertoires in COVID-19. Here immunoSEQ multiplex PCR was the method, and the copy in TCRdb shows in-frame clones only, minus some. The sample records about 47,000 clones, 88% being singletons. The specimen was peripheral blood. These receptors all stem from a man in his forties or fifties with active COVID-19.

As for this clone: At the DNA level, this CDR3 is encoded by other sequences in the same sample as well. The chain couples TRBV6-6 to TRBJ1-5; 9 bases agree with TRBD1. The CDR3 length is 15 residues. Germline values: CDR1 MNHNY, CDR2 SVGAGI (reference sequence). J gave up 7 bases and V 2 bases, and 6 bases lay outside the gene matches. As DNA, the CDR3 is TGTGCCAGCAGTTACCAGGGACAGGGTTTCCAGCCCCAGCATTTT. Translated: CASSYQGQGFQPQHF.

The CDR3 reads CASSPLQGAKNTEAFF. For the CDR3, the DNA is TGTGCCAGCTCACCACTACAGGGGGCGAAAAACACTGAAGCTTTCTTT. V usage is TRBV18 and J usage is TRBJ1-1; 9 bases line up with TRBD1. Germline V gene lookup returns CDR1 KGHSH and CDR2 LQKENI. This CDR3 spans 16 amino acids. J lost 2 bases, V lost 1 base, and 5 bases had no gene match.

CDR3 coding DNA: TGTGCCAGTAGTAACGGACTAGCGCTTTACACAGATACGCAGTATTTT. The encoded protein is CASSNGLALYTDTQYF. V and J are TRBV19 and TRBJ2-3; TRBD2 matches 9 bases. Per the germline V gene, CDR1 is LNHDA and CDR2 is SQIVND (reference sequence). The CDR3 is made up of 16 amino acids. V shed 4 bases, J shed 2 bases, and the junction held 7 bases outside the gene matches.

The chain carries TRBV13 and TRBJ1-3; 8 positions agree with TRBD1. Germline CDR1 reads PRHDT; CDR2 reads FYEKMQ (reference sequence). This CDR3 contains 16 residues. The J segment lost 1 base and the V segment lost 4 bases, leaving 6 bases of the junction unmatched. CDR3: CASSYRTGISGNTIYF. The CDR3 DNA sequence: TGTGCCAGCAGCTACAGGACAGGGATTTCTGGAAACACCATATATTTT. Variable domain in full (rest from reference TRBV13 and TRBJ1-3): AAGVIQSPRHLIKEKRETATLKCYPIPRHDTVYWYQQGPGQDPQFLISFYEKMQSDKGSIPDRFSAQQFSDYHSELNMSSLELGDSALYFCASSYRTGISGNTIYFGEGSWLTVV.

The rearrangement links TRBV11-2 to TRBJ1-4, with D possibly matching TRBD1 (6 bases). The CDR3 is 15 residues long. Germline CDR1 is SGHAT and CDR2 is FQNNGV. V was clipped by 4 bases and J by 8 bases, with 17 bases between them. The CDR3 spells CASSSQTGKDEKLFF. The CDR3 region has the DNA TGTGCCAGCAGCTCTCAGACAGGAAAGGACGAAAAACTGTTTTTT.

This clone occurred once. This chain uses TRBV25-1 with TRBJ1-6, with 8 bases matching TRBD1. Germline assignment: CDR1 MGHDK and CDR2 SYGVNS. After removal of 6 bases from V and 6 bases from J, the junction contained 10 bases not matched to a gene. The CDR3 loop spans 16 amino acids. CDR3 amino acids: CASRMGGQVGNSPLHF. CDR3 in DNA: TGTGCCAGCAGGATGGGGGGACAGGTCGGTAATTCACCCCTCCACTTT. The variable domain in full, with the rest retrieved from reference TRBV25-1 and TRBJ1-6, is EADIYQTPRYLVIGTGKKITLECSQTMGHDKMYWYQQDPGMELHLIHYSYGVNSTEKGDLSSESTVSRIRTEHFPLTLESARPSHTSQYLCASRMGGQVGNSPLHFGNGTRLTVT.

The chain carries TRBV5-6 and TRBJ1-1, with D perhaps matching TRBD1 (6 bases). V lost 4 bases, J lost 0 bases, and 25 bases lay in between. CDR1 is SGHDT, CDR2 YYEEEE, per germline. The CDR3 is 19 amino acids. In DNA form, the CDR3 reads TGTGCCAGCAGCCTTTTCAGCAGGGGCCCAAAGCGGATGAACACTGAAGCTTTCTTT. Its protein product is CASSLFSRGPKRMNTEAFF.

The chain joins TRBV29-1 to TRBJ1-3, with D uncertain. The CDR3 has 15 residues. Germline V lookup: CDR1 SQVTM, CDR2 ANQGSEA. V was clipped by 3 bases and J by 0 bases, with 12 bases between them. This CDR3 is CSVELWEYSGNTIYF. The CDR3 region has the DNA TGCAGCGTTGAGCTTTGGGAGTACTCTGGAAACACCATATATTTT.

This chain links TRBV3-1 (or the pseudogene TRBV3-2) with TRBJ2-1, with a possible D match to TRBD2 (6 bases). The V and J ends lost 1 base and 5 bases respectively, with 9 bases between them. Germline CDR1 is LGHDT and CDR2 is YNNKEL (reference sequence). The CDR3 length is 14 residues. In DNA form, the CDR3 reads TGTGCCAGCAGCCAAGTAATAGCGGACAATGAGCAGTTCTTC. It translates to CASSQVIADNEQFF.